The T cell receptor beta chain described here comes from a study of long-term antiretroviral therapy in people with HIV. Notes on this clone: Its specificity is not known.

At the survey level, the v3.0 immunoSEQ assay was run. Target depth was roughly 40,000-50,000 T-cell genomes per sample. This table comes from immunoSEQ multiplex PCR, and its TCRdb copy is limited to in-frame clones, with some not included. The sample carries tens of thousands of clones, roughly 76% recorded once. The ends were cut back, 0 bases at V and 3 bases at J, with 7 bases in the middle. CDR1 is SGHNT and CDR2 is YYREEE in the germline V gene (reference sequence). The CDR3 is 15 amino acids. General observations from the study: Within the repertoire, clones expanded before ART were dominant at all time points. Repertoires in HIV (unlike those of controls) had narrower CDR3 length ranges.

The clonotype was recovered from a woman aged 40 to 55 with HIV. Source: unsorted PBMCs, taken 1.1 years before starting antiretroviral therapy. The rearrangement joins TRBV5-4 to TRBJ2-6, with D possibly TRBD1 on 6 matching bases. The CDR3 spells CASSLDRDGANVLTF. CDR3 sequence (DNA): TGTGCCAGCAGCTTGGACAGGGATGGGGCCAACGTCCTGACTTTC.